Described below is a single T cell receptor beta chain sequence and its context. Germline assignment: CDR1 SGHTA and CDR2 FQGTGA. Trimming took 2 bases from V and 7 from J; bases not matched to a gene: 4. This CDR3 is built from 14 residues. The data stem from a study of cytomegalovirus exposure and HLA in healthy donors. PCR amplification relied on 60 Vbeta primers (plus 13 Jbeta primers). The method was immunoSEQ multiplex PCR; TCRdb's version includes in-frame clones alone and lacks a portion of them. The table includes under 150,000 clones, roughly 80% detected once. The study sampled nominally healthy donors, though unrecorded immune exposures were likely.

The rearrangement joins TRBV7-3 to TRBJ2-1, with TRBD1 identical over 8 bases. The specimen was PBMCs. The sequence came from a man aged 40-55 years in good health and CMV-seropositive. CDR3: CASSLDRGSNEQFF. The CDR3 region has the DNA TGTGCCAGCAGCTTAGACAGGGGAAGTAATGAGCAGTTCTTC.